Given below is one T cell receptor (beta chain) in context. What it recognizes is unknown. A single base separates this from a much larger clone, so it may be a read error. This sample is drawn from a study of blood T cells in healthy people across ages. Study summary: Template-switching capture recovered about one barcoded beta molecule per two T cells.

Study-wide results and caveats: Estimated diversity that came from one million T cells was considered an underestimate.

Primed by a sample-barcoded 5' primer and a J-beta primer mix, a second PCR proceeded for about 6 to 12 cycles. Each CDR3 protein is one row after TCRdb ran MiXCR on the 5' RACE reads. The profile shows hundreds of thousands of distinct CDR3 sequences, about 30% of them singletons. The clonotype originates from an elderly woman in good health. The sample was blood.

CDR3 sequence reads: CAIRESGQSGEQYF. The CDR3 DNA sequence: TGTGCCATCAGGGAGTCGGGGCAGTCGGGGGAGCAGTACTTC. The rearrangement joins TRBV10-3 to TRBJ2-7, with D tentatively TRBD1 or TRBD2 (5 bases each). Germline CDR1 ENHRY, CDR2 SYGVKD. The CDR3 loop spans 14 amino acids.